A selection of T cell receptor beta chains follows, all from one sample in a study of shared clonotypes between healthy human individuals. The table came from immunoSEQ multiplex PCR; TCRdb's copy has only in-frame clones and leaves some out. The table shows about 92,000 clones, with 60% to 70% occurring only once. The sequencing input was memory CD8+ T cells sorted from blood. The receptors were sampled from a man aged 30 to 39 in good health. Each CDR3 is given with its conserved first and last residue. D genes are given only for firm matches. Clone size is stated in some rows and not others, as once, few, many or a class when expanded.

J	V	size	D	CDR3	DNA
TRBJ1-2	TRBV28	NA	NA	CASGLGVGANNGYTF	TGTGCCAGCGGTTTAGGTGTAGGGGCGAATAATGGCTACACCTTC
TRBJ1-5	TRBV2	NA	NA	CASSERTTGSQPQHF	TGTGCCAGCAGTGAAAGAACTACAGGCTCGCAGCCCCAGCATTTT
TRBJ1-5	TRBV27	once	NA	CAVGQPGNQPQHF	TGTGCGGTCGGGCAGCCAGGCAATCAGCCCCAGCATTTT
TRBJ2-5	TRBV29-1	many	NA	CSVESQQSPSGYQETQYF	TGCAGCGTTGAATCCCAGCAATCCCCTTCGGGTTATCAAGAGACCCAGTACTTC
TRBJ1-2	TRBV5-2	NA	NA	CASSSTASNYGYTF	TGTGCCAGCAGTTCGACAGCGTCTAACTATGGCTACACCTTC
TRBJ1-5	TRBV28	NA	NA	CASSLWQGRKPQHF	TGTGCCAGCAGTTTATGGCAGGGAAGGAAGCCCCAGCATTTT
TRBJ1-5	TRBV11-2	few	TRBD1	CASSSTGGGQPQHF	TGTGCCAGCAGTTCCACAGGGGGCGGTCAGCCCCAGCATTTT
TRBJ2-7	TRBV19	few	TRBD1	CASASTGMAYEQYF	TGTGCCAGTGCCTCGACAGGGATGGCCTACGAGCAGTACTTC
TRBJ1-1	TRBV9	NA	NA	CASSVSGNTEAFF	TGTGCCAGCAGCGTATCAGGGAACACTGAAGCTTTCTTT
TRBJ1-3	TRBV4-2	NA	NA	CASSQDGQLSGNTIYF	TGTGCCAGCAGCCAAGACGGACAGCTATCTGGAAACACCATATATTTT
TRBJ2-6	TRBV28	NA	TRBD1	CASSIRDRGIHSGANVLTF	TGTGCCAGCAGTATCCGGGACAGGGGTATTCACTCTGGGGCCAACGTCCTGACTTTC
TRBJ1-1	TRBV25-1	NA	TRBD1	CASDRGDTEAFF	TGTGCCAGCGACAGGGGAGATACTGAAGCTTTCTTT
TRBJ2-5	TRBV9	few	TRBD1	CASSALGQGVPETQYF	TGTGCCAGCAGCGCCCTGGGACAGGGGGTTCCAGAGACCCAGTACTTC
TRBJ2-3	TRBV29-1	NA	TRBD2	CSVGGGGPGTSGSTDTQYF	TGCAGCGTTGGGGGAGGGGGTCCCGGGACTAGCGGAAGCACAGATACGCAGTATTTT
TRBJ1-1	TRBV7-8	NA	NA	CASSFLSAAGGTEAFF	TGTGCCAGCAGCTTTTTGTCTGCTGCGGGTGGTACTGAAGCTTTCTTT
TRBJ2-7	TRBV5-1	NA	TRBD1	CASNPGQGYEQYF	TGCGCCAGCAACCCGGGACAGGGCTACGAGCAGTACTTC
TRBJ2-1	TRBV6-5	NA	TRBD2	CASSYSESGREFF	TGTGCCAGCAGTTACTCAGAATCAGGGAGGGAGTTCTTC
TRBJ1-2	TRBV6-6	few	NA	CASSLLGGFDGYTF	TGTGCCAGCAGCCTATTGGGGGGGTTTGATGGCTACACCTTC
TRBJ1-4	TRBV28	NA	NA	CASSLLTDSNEKLFF	TGTGCCAGCAGTTTACTGACAGACTCTAATGAAAAACTGTTTTTT
TRBJ1-5	TRBV28	NA	TRBD1	CASRPRRDRGTNSNQPQHF	TGTGCCAGCAGACCACGGAGGGACAGGGGGACGAATAGCAATCAGCCCCAGCATTTT
TRBJ2-3	TRBV7-6	NA	TRBD2	CASSLAAGGTDTQYF	TGTGCCAGCAGCTTAGCGGCGGGAGGCACAGATACGCAGTATTTT
TRBJ1-2	TRBV7-9	once	NA	CASSPGGQTYGYTF	TGTGCCAGCAGCCCCGGGGGGCAGACCTATGGCTACACCTTC
TRBJ2-1	TRBV18	NA	NA	CASSPRFRDGNEQFF	TGTGCCAGCTCACCTCGGTTCAGGGACGGCAATGAGCAGTTCTTC
TRBJ2-2	TRBV18	few	TRBD2	CASSQIAGGETGELFF	TGTGCCAGCTCACAGATCGCGGGAGGCGAAACCGGGGAGCTGTTTTTT
TRBJ2-2	TRBV4-1	NA	NA	CASSPPRDLTGELFF	TGCGCCAGCAGCCCCCCGCGGGATCTCACCGGGGAGCTGTTTTTT
TRBJ2-3	TRBV9	NA	NA	CASTQGGTAYTDTQYF	TGTGCCAGCACCCAGGGAGGGACAGCCTACACAGATACGCAGTATTTT
TRBJ2-3	TRBV9	NA	NA	CASSSQGRTDTQYF	TGTGCCAGCAGCTCACAGGGTAGGACAGATACGCAGTATTTT
TRBJ2-1	TRBV19	NA	TRBD2	CASSILTSGLYNEQFF	TGTGCCAGTAGTATTCTGACTAGCGGGTTGTACAATGAGCAGTTCTTC
TRBJ1-1	TRBV28	NA	NA	CATTPLRESTEAFF	TGTGCCACCACTCCCCTAAGGGAAAGCACTGAAGCTTTCTTT
TRBJ2-5	TRBV6-6	NA	NA	CASSSRSAQETQYF	TGTGCCAGCAGTTCTCGGTCGGCGCAAGAGACCCAGTACTTC
TRBJ2-3	TRBV7-2	NA	NA	CASSLSGGTQYF	TGTGCCAGCAGCTTAAGTGGGGGTACGCAGTATTTT
TRBJ2-5	TRBV14	NA	TRBD2	CASSQGTSADRGETQYF	TGTGCCAGCAGCCAAGGGACTAGCGCGGATAGGGGGGAGACCCAGTACTTC
TRBJ1-5	TRBV15	NA	NA	CATSRDPGEASGQPQHF	TGTGCCACCAGCAGAGATCCCGGGGAGGCTTCAGGACAGCCCCAGCATTTT
TRBJ2-1	TRBV25-1	NA	TRBD2	CASSELAEGLDEQFF	TGTGCCAGCAGTGAACTAGCGGAAGGTCTCGATGAGCAGTTCTTC
TRBJ2-7	TRBV19	once	NA	CASSRLSGYEQYF	TGTGCCAGTAGTCGCCTGAGTGGTTACGAGCAGTACTTC
TRBJ2-5	TRBV21-1	NA	NA	CASSKGPSKGLAWETQYF	TGTGCCAGCAGCAAAGGACCCTCCAAAGGACTAGCGTGGGAGACCCAGTACTTC
TRBJ2-1	TRBV7-9	NA	NA	CASSVSGTYNEQFF	TGTGCCAGCAGCGTATCCGGGACATACAATGAGCAGTTCTTC
TRBJ2-4	TRBV6-5	few	NA	CASSSETDIQYF	TGTGCCAGCAGTTCGGAGACTGACATTCAGTACTTC
TRBJ2-6	TRBV5-1	NA	NA	CASSVPGARGANVLTF	TGCGCCAGCAGCGTACCGGGGGCGCGGGGGGCCAACGTCCTGACTTTC
TRBJ2-7	TRBV10-3	NA	NA	CAAGPSEQYF	TGTGCCGCCGGACCGTCCGAGCAGTACTTC